This entry lists 9 T cell receptor beta chains sequenced from one sample in a study of blood T cell repertoires in COVID-19 (dated by TCRdb to 2020 to 2021). The library was produced with the immunoSEQ multiplex PCR assay. Here the immuneACCESS table is served through TCRdb, limited to in-frame sequences with V and J called. Missing clones are a known gap in these copies; in checked studies unresolved V genes cover under half, and the rest lacks a known reason. This sample has nearly 15,000 clones in its table, and around 90% of those were observed once. Approximately 2.8% of the sample belongs to the ten largest clones. Sequenced sample: peripheral blood. These TCRs come from a human donor in a cohort sampled during active COVID-19.

The rearrangement uses TRBV6-5 and TRBJ2-1, with D possibly matching TRBD2 (5 bases). Trimming cost V 0 bases and J 6 bases, with 15 bases left between them. This CDR3 comprises 16 residues. Germline V gene lookup returns CDR1 MNHEY and CDR2 SVGAGI. CDR3 in DNA: TGTGCCAGCAGTTACTCCTTCGGGATCTTAGGCAATGAGCAGTTCTTC. Residues: CASSYSFGILGNEQFF.

The rearrangement uses TRBV7-8 and TRBJ2-7, with TRBD1 matching over 10 bases. The junction had 7 bases not matched to a gene; V was cut back by 5 bases and J by 6 bases. The germline V gene encodes CDR1 SGHVS and CDR2 FQNEAQ. This CDR3 comprises 14 residues. CDR3 sequence reads: CASSEDRGRLEQYF. The CDR3 coding sequence is TGTGCCAGCAGCGAAGACAGGGGGCGCCTCGAGCAGTACTTC.

CDR3 amino acids: CASSYSWDSKNIQYF. The CDR3 DNA sequence: TGTGCCAGCAGTTACTCTTGGGACAGCAAAAACATTCAGTACTTC. The rearrangement links TRBV6-5 to TRBJ2-4; 7 nucleotides align to TRBD1. CDR3 size: 15 residues. The germline gives CDR1 MNHEY, CDR2 SVGAGI. Trimming took 0 bases from V and 3 from J; bases not matched to a gene: 2.

The chain uses TRBV7-2 and TRBJ2-1, with 8 bases identical to TRBD2. V lost 1 base and J lost 7; bases outside the gene matches: 6. Germline V CDR1 and CDR2: SGHTA, FQGNSA. The CDR3 spans 15 residues. This CDR3 reads CASSLVTSGSNEQFF. The CDR3 nucleotides read TGTGCCAGCAGCTTAGTCACTAGCGGAAGTAATGAGCAGTTCTTC.

The rearrangement joins TRBV9 to TRBJ1-2; D is perhaps TRBD1 (5 bases). From germline, CDR1 is SGDLS and CDR2 YYNGEE. V was cut by 3 bases and J by 2 bases, with 14 bases left in between. The CDR3 runs 15 residues. Here the CDR3 reads CASSALGGRNYGYTF. The CDR3, as DNA: TGTGCCAGCAGCGCCCTCGGGGGTCGGAACTATGGCTACACCTTC.

The chain carries TRBV6-2 or TRBV6-3 and TRBJ2-5, with 9 bases that match TRBD1. The CDR3 covers 15 residues. After removal of 2 bases from V and 5 bases from J, the junction contained 6 bases not matched to a gene. Germline CDR1 and CDR2: MNHEY and SVGEGT. The chain's CDR3 is CASSYGTGLEETQYF. CDR3 DNA: TGTGCCAGCAGTTACGGGACAGGGCTTGAGGAGACCCAGTACTTC.

V and J are TRBV2 and TRBJ2-7; 7 bases agree with TRBD2. This CDR3 is 15 amino acids long. Germline V gives CDR1 SNHLY, CDR2 FYNNEI. The ends lost 2 bases at V and 0 bases at J; junction bases unmatched: 4. The CDR3 region has the DNA TGTGCCAGCAGTGAATATGGCGGGGGCTCCTACGAGCAGTACTTC. Amino acids: CASSEYGGGSYEQYF.

This chain links TRBV3-1 (or the pseudogene TRBV3-2) with TRBJ2-7, with 8 bases identical to TRBD1. The germline gives CDR1 LGHDT, CDR2 YNNKEL (reference sequence). The junction had 7 bases not matched to a gene; V was cut back by 0 bases and J by 3 bases. The length of the CDR3 is 16 residues. The CDR3 bases are TGTGCCAGCAGCCAAGACGGAAGGACAGGGATCTACGAGCAGTACTTC. It is translated as CASSQDGRTGIYEQYF.

The chain joins TRBV5-1 to TRBJ2-1, with D possibly TRBD2 on 6 matching bases. The CDR3 consists of 15 residues. CDR1 and CDR2 (germline): SGHRS, YFSETQ. The V end lost 0 bases, the J end lost 9 bases, and 16 bases lay between the germline ends. DNA for the CDR3: TGCGCCAGCAGCTTGGATCCTAGCGAAGGTGGTGAGCAGTTCTTC. This gives the protein CASSLDPSEGGEQFF.